This T cell receptor (beta chain) comes out of a study of OX40 agonist ivuxolimab in advanced cancers. Looking at the study overall: Patients were about 83% male with ages about 23 to 80, mean about 60. Study-level results: Compared with CD4+, CD8+ T cells on average had more expanded clones. Partial responders dosed at 0.1-3.0 mg/kg displayed clonal expansion ranking among the lowest.

Germline values: CDR1 SGHTS, CDR2 YDEGEE. The CDR3 has 18 residues. Trimming shortened V by 1 base and J by 1 base, and 19 bases separated the two germline ends. Profiled with immunoSEQ multiplex PCR; TCRdb holds only in-frame clones, not every one. The table shows roughly 70,000 clones, with about 91% occurring only once. About this clone: What it recognizes is unknown.

The clonotype comes from an adult with an advanced solid tumor such as melanoma, head and neck, liver or kidney cancer. Material: CD4+ or CD8+ T cells sorted from blood, obtained in a trial of the OX40 agonist ivuxolimab. The gene calls are TRBV5-8 and TRBJ2-3; TRBD1 is a possible D gene (6 bases). The CDR3: CASSLSGQSIYGTDTQYF. CDR3 sequence (DNA): TGTGCCAGCAGCTTGTCCGGACAGTCGATCTATGGCACAGATACGCAGTATTTT.